The subject of this entry is one T cell receptor (beta chain). What antigen it recognizes has not been identified. The record has no base qualities; no much larger clone is one base away. To prepare the library, the immunoSEQ multiplex PCR assay was applied. A mixture of 60 forward primers for TCR Vbeta segments and 13 reverse primers for TCR Jbeta segments was used in the multiplex PCR. A multiplex PCR assay on genomic DNA amplified the CDR3 region of rearranged TCR beta genes. Amplified TCR beta libraries were sequenced as 87-base-pair reads on the Illumina HiSeq System. In the paper's pipeline: Across the 670 or so repertoires, a later analysis counted some 80 million unique TCR beta chains, around 11 million of which were shared by at least two donors. Raw reads were error-corrected and collapsed into unique sequences by a nearest-neighbor algorithm in which closely related sequences were merged to remove PCR and sequencing errors. To assign V, D and J gene segments, CDR3 sequences were aligned to IMGT reference sequences. For a sequence to be retained, a match of at least six nucleotides to both a V gene segment and a J gene segment was required. A rearrangement was called productive if the CDR3 had no stop codons and remained in frame with V and J, and every other rearrangement was called non-productive. Following IMGT convention, CDR3 was defined as the stretch from the second conserved V-encoded cysteine to the conserved J-encoded phenylalanine. Sequences without an unambiguous match to a single V gene segment were excluded from the earlier analysis of about 640 of the donors. An earlier analysis of over 450 of the donors classified V segments as functional when productive rearrangements were above 56.7% and as segregating when the standard deviation between donors was above 5%. A statistical classification framework was built for diagnosing cytomegalovirus status from the catalog of TCR beta chain sequences. A later analysis assigned V and J genes by comparing TCR nucleotide sequences with IMGT/GENE-DB human TR gene sequences. A later analysis assigned CDR3 sequences and most-parsimonious VDJ recombination scenarios with the TCRdist pipeline. In a later analysis, each TCR beta chain was defined by its CDR3 amino acid sequence together with its V-gene family, and reads lacking a unique V-gene family were excluded. A later analysis removed 592 highly shared, low-generation-probability nucleotide sequences to deal with suspected cross-contamination and a sequencing artifact. In a later analysis, a clonal expansion index was calculated for each public chain from normalized within-repertoire ranks of inferred template counts. Generation probabilities in a later analysis came from a VDJ recombination model fitted to out-of-frame rearrangements, and those results were checked against IGoR. In a later analysis, hypergeometric tests were used to score TCR-TCR, TCR-HLA and TCR-CMV co-occurrence, with a repertoire-size bias correction applied to TCR pairs. In a later analysis, false discovery rates were estimated by permuting HLA or CMV assignments 20 times. In a later analysis, co-occurring TCRs were grouped using DBSCAN, with TCRdist sequence similarity added in when clustering inside HLA-allele-positive subsets. Repertoires with fewer than 30,000 or more than 120,000 public chains were left out of co-occurrence clustering, as were five repertoires with anomalous nucleotide sharing. This is the immuneACCESS table as TCRdb keeps it, with only in-frame sequences that have V and J called. A part of the clones is gone; compared with another copy, unresolved V genes explain less than half, and the rest is unexplained. V and J calls and clone size are those listed in that table; D and trimming were worked out from the DNA. In all, the sample holds 200,000 to 250,000 clones, and around 76% of those were seen once. Clones ranked in the top ten supply 5.4% of the sample.

The record originates from a study of cytomegalovirus exposure and HLA in healthy donors (dated by TCRdb to about 2017). With regard to the full study: An earlier analysis of several hundred of the donors reported about 250 Gb of sequence data and around 120 million unique TCR beta sequences from approximately 180 million T cells. Using immunosequencing, the study profiled T cell repertoires from around 680 subjects and related those repertoires to cytomegalovirus serostatus. Class I and class II HLA loci were covered by the typing at four-digit resolution. Because of strong linkage in the cohort, a few DR-DQ haplotypes were treated as single units for association and clustering. Donor age, sex, ethnicity and CMV serostatus were compiled alongside the repertoire data. Rather than using new phenotypic data, the later analysis identified candidate immune exposures from TCR beta sequences and from how often those sequences occurred across donors. In an earlier analysis of a few hundred of the donors, high-throughput TCR beta sequencing was used to judge whether each TCR beta V gene segment behaved as functional or pseudogenic. Among 398 genotyped donors of the cohort, an average of roughly 240,000 unique TCR beta nucleotide sequences were sequenced per donor, roughly a sixth of them non-productive. To predict cytomegalovirus infection status, the study brought together high-throughput TCR immunosequencing, statistical association of individual TCRs with disease status, and machine learning. In a later analysis, previously published TCR beta repertoires from 550 to 750 donors were re-analyzed and high-resolution HLA genotyping was added so that TCR occurrence patterns could be studied. The number of typed donors differed by locus: 629-630 for A, B, C, DRB1 and DQB1; 522 for DQA1; around 580 for DPA1; and around 490 for DPB1. Of the roughly 400 genotyped donors, 81% fell in the genetic ancestry cluster associated with self-reported Caucasian donors. All discovery cohort repertoires had been generated using a single sequencing platform. Roughly 300 gigabases of sequencing data and approximately 93 million unique TCR sequences were included in an early release covering roughly 600 HLA-typed donors. Along with the approximately 700-subject first cohort, a separate validation cohort of over a hundred different subjects was used. A later genetic analysis used genome-wide SNP genotypes for about 65% of the roughly 670 donors, treating that subset as a discovery cohort. The aim of the study was to test whether cataloging public T cell receptors could identify signatures of past pathogen exposure.

The V end gives up 4 bases and the J end 11 bases, leaving 7 bases in the junction not matched to a gene. Reading the germline V gene (reference sequence) gives CDR1 SGHNT and CDR2 YYREEE. There are 12 amino acids in the CDR3, from cysteine to phenylalanine inclusive. Here the CDR3 DNA is all that survives: 36 bases in frame from base 1. On the study overall, not on this receptor specifically: In a later analysis, TCR association rates were found to vary across HLA loci, with the most associated TCRs seen for DRB1 alleles and the fewest for HLA-C alleles. Because counts were too low, about 15 rarely observed V segments, including chromosome 9 orphons, were left out of the earlier analysis of 587 of the donors. A total of some 180 TCR beta chains were listed by the study as associated with cytomegalovirus. Most TCR sequences were seen in very few donors, while some public TCRs were found in many individuals. A later genetic analysis reported fewer N-insertions in productive TCRs among donors in an Asian-associated ancestry cluster than the roughly 700-donor mean. At a false discovery rate of 0.05, a later analysis linked approximately 18,000 TCR beta sequences to specific HLA alleles. It was suggested by the authors that the approach could potentially be generalized to other disease states and immunological phenotypes. A few of the identified cytomegalovirus-associated TCR beta chains were confirmed in vitro to be specific for cytomegalovirus antigens. The presence/absence analyses assumed that sequencing depth was roughly uniform across donors, and that assumption may not be true. A later genetic analysis associated a missense DCLRE1C variant with V-gene and J-gene trimming of TCR beta chains, and an independent cohort replicated the association. The classifier was reported to diagnose cytomegalovirus status with high specificity and sensitivity in both the original cohort and the validation cohort. The 87-base-pair reads could not distinguish some IMGT-functional V segments, including TRBV6-2 and TRBV6-3, so those segments were excluded. Because HLA typing was unavailable for some donors at each locus, only the typed subset was used in association tests. CMV serostatus was the only immune exposure information available for the cohort. Correlated functional status among segregating V segments might reflect linkage disequilibrium, but an unknown experimental factor could not be ruled out. The sequencing pipeline was judged likely to have produced a cluster of highly shared sequence variants as a technical artifact. According to a later analysis, parvovirus B19, influenza, CMV and Epstein-Barr virus appeared linked to several top co-occurrence clusters. In an earlier analysis of 587 of the donors, most TCR beta V segments were observed in productive rearrangements about 87% or about 30% of the time, broadly matching IMGT annotations. Compared with equally common non-associated chains, HLA-associated TCR beta chains in a later analysis were more clonally expanded and had lower generation probabilities. The cohort was sequenced for TCR beta chains only, and without alpha or paired-chain data the features that could be detected were limited. When HLA alleles, especially DR and DQ, strongly co-occurred, TCR associations were difficult to assign to individual alleles. A further reported finding was that TCR beta sequences accurately predicted the HLA-A and HLA-B alleles for most subjects in the first cohort. Most CMV-associated TCR beta chains appeared to be HLA-restricted in a later analysis, and the HLA associations seemed to be driven largely by CMV exposure.

The cohort comprised fewer than 750 healthy bone marrow donors. At the time of sampling, every cohort member was nominally healthy, though immune exposures that went unrecorded were likely present. The donor tested CMV seropositive and was one of the 289 seropositive cohort members. Every donor gave a peripheral blood sample, and the peripheral blood mononuclear cells from that sample were used for TCR beta sequencing. The Qiagen DNeasy Blood Extraction Kit was used to extract genomic DNA from the blood cell samples. The TCR sequence derives from a middle-aged woman in good health and CMV-seropositive. What was sequenced was PBMCs. The chain is encoded by TRBV5-4 joined to TRBJ1-1, and TRBD1 aligns with 8 junction nucleotides. The encoded CDR3 is CASSRDRRGAFF. The base sequence is TGTGCCAGCAGCCGGGACAGGCGAGGCGCTTTCTTT. Here the CDR3 is joined to the reference TRBV5-4 and TRBJ1-1 genes, and the full variable domain is: ETGVTQSPTHLIKTRGQQVTLRCSSQSGHNTVSWYQQALGQGPQFIFQYYREEENGRGNFPPRFSGLQFPNYSSELNVNALELDDSALYLCASSRDRRGAFFGQGTRLTVV.